These 31 T cell receptor beta chains were sequenced from one sample in a study of cytomegalovirus exposure and HLA in healthy donors (dated by TCRdb to between 2016 and 2019). The library relied on the immunoSEQ multiplex PCR assay. For the multiplex PCR, a mixture combining 60 forward primers for TCR Vbeta segments and 13 reverse primers for TCR Jbeta segments was used. TCRdb provides this immuneACCESS table in a form limited to in-frame rearrangements. Some clones are lacking; in checked studies, under half of them reflect an unresolved V gene, and why the rest are absent is not known. The sample table holds around 160,000 clones. Around 1.5% of the sample is held by the ten biggest clonotypes. The specimen sequenced was PBMCs. Every receptor here comes from a woman in her forties or fifties in good health and CMV-seronegative.

The rearrangement joins TRBV19 to TRBJ1-6; D unclear. V dropped 6 bases and J dropped 3 bases, with 6 bases sitting between them. The CDR3 totals 13 residues. Germline lookup yields CDR1 LNHDA and CDR2 SQIVND (reference sequence). CDR3 loop: CASRAYYNSPLHF. For the CDR3, the DNA is TGTGCCAGTAGAGCCTACTATAATTCACCCCTCCACTTT.

V usage is TRBV19 and J usage is TRBJ2-2; D might be TRBD1 (6 bases). Germline CDR1 and CDR2: LNHDA and SQIVND (reference sequence). The V end lost 4 bases, the J end lost 1 base, and 13 bases lay between the germline ends. The CDR3 totals 16 residues. In DNA form, the CDR3 reads TGTGCCAGTAGTACCTCGACAGGTGTGAACACCGGGGAGCTGTTTTTT. Its protein product is CASSTSTGVNTGELFF.

CDR3 sequence: CASSYRGGARDTQYF. DNA for the CDR3: TGTGCCAGCAGCTACAGGGGGGGGGCGAGGGATACGCAGTATTTT. The rearrangement joins TRBV6-5 to TRBJ2-3, with a weak D call TRBD1 (8 bases). V lost 6 bases, J lost 6 bases, and 19 bases lay in between. Germline loops: CDR1 MNHEY, CDR2 SVGAGI. CDR3 length equals 15 residues.

CDR3 sequence: CAISESTGTVGAFF. In DNA, the CDR3 is TGTGCCATCAGTGAGTCCACCGGGACAGTGGGGGCTTTCTTT. The V gene is TRBV10-3, the J gene TRBJ1-1; TRBD1 aligns across 7 bases. The V segment lost 0 bases and the J segment 11 bases; nucleotides outside the gene matches: 9. Germline V gene lookup returns CDR1 ENHRY and CDR2 SYGVKD. The CDR3 extends over 14 amino acids.

The gene calls are TRBV11-1 and TRBJ1-2, with D possibly TRBD1 on 5 matching bases. Looked up from germline, CDR1 is SGHAT and CDR2 is FQDESV (reference sequence). Trimming removed 5 bases from V and 4 bases from J, with 17 bases in between. The CDR3 sequence is 15 residues long. CDR3 nucleotide sequence: TGTGCCAGCAGCAAAAACCCAGGGAAGGCCTATGGCTACACCTTC. Protein: CASSKNPGKAYGYTF.

The chain uses TRBV2 and TRBJ2-7; a possible D gene is TRBD1 (6 bases). Trimming pared 3 bases from V and 1 base from J, leaving 10 bases between. Germline V gives CDR1 SNHLY, CDR2 FYNNEI. CDR3 length: 14 residues. This CDR3 reads CASSDPTGSYEQYF. The CDR3 nucleotides read TGTGCCAGCAGTGACCCAACAGGGTCCTACGAGCAGTACTTC.

This chain connects TRBV10-1 to TRBJ2-7; 7 nucleotides align to TRBD1. V lost 5 bases and J lost 5; bases outside the gene matches: 6. The CDR3 spans 13 residues. Germline V gene data show CDR1 as WNHNN and CDR2 as SYGVQD (reference sequence). CDR3 DNA: TGCGCCAGCAGTCTACAGGGGTGGGACGAGCAGTACTTC. Its protein product is CASSLQGWDEQYF.

V is TRBV6-1 and J is TRBJ1-2; D might be TRBD1 (6 bases). This CDR3 region has 13 residues. Germline V gene sequence: CDR1 MNHNS, CDR2 SASEGT. Trimming pared 2 bases from V and 4 bases from J, leaving 8 bases between. CDR3 sequence reads: CASSERTAYGYTF. In DNA, the CDR3 is TGTGCCAGCAGTGAAAGGACAGCCTATGGCTACACCTTC.

This chain links TRBV13 with TRBJ2-2; 9 positions agree with TRBD1. This CDR3 has 15 residues. With V trimmed by 4 bases and J by 6 bases, 6 bases remained unmatched. Germline V gives CDR1 PRHDT, CDR2 FYEKMQ (reference sequence). The CDR3 DNA sequence: TGTGCCAGCAGCTCGGGACAGGGTAGAGCCGGGGAGCTGTTTTTT. It yields the protein CASSSGQGRAGELFF.

V usage is TRBV7-6 and J usage is TRBJ1-5; a possible D gene is TRBD1 (5 bases). The CDR3 is 13 residues long. With 5 bases removed from V and 9 bases from J, the gap between germline ends came to 14 bases. Germline V gene data show CDR1 as SGHVS and CDR2 as FNYEAQ. CDR3 region: CASSQGGQWPQHF. The CDR3 region has the DNA TGTGCCAGCAGCCAGGGAGGGCAATGGCCCCAGCATTTT.

J is TRBJ1-2 and V is TRBV27; D gene uncertain. Trimming took 3 bases from V and 8 from J, leaving 13 bases between them. This CDR3 has 13 residues. Germline V gene data show CDR1 as MNHEY and CDR2 as SMNVEV (reference sequence). The CDR3 is CASSFGSRRGYTF. For the CDR3, the DNA is TGTGCCAGCAGTTTTGGCTCTAGGAGGGGCTACACCTTC.

To note about this clone: This specimen includes other DNA sequences encoding the same CDR3. This sequence joins TRBV29-1 and TRBJ2-3, with 12 bases fitting TRBD2. The CDR3 has 20 amino acids. Looked up from germline, CDR1 is SQVTM and CDR2 is ANQGSEA. V trimming: 5 bases; J trimming: 7 bases; junction bases outside the gene matches: 25. The CDR3 bases are TGCAGCGTTCTCCGACAGGGTCGGCTAGCGGGAGGGCCCTATCTACATACGCAGTATTTT. As protein: CSVLRQGRLAGGPYLHTQYF.

The chain uses TRBV28 and TRBJ1-1; D not resolved. The CDR3 length is 16 residues. Per the germline V gene, CDR1 is MDHEN and CDR2 is SYDVKM. Trimming stripped 1 base from V and 1 base from J, with 13 bases between. The CDR3 protein is CASSLLYGAGNTEAFF. The CDR3 DNA reads TGTGCCAGCAGTTTATTGTATGGAGCCGGGAACACTGAAGCTTTCTTT. The complete variable domain, with remaining parts taken from reference TRBV28 and TRBJ1-1, reads DVKVTQSSRYLVKRTGEKVFLECVQDMDHENMFWYRQDPGLGLRLIYFSYDVKMKEKGDIPEGYSVSREKKERFSLILESASTNQTSMYLCASSLLYGAGNTEAFFGQGTRLTVV.

The rearrangement links TRBV7-3 to TRBJ2-7; 8 positions match TRBD1. The germline V gene has CDR1 SGHTA and CDR2 FQGTGA. Trimming took 6 bases from V and 7 from J; bases not matched to a gene: 8. CDR3 size: 13 residues. CDR3 loop: CASRSTGAGEQYF. The CDR3 DNA sequence: TGTGCCAGCAGATCGACAGGGGCGGGGGAGCAGTACTTC.

The V call is TRBV5-4, the J call TRBJ2-2; 9 bases are shared with TRBD1. From germline, CDR1 is SGHNT and CDR2 YYREEE (reference sequence). This CDR3 contains 15 residues. V shed 5 bases and J 1 base; nucleotides not matched to a gene: 3. This CDR3 reads CASRRTGENTGELFF. Written as DNA, the CDR3 is TGTGCCAGCAGGCGGACAGGGGAGAACACCGGGGAGCTGTTTTTT.

The chain couples TRBV5-1 to TRBJ1-1, with TRBD1 matching 7 bases. The ends lost 0 bases at V and 7 bases at J; junction bases unmatched: 9. Germline V gene lookup returns CDR1 SGHRS and CDR2 YFSETQ. This CDR3 is built from 15 residues. CDR3 bases: TGCGCCAGCAGCTTGGTGGGACAGAGATCCGGTGAAGCTTTCTTT. Amino acid sequence: CASSLVGQRSGEAFF.

The chain combines TRBV4-1 with TRBJ2-1; 9 bases align to TRBD2. Per germline, CDR1 MGHRA and CDR2 YSYEKL. This CDR3 comprises 17 residues. After removal of 5 bases from V and 7 bases from J, the junction contained 15 bases not matched to a gene. The CDR3 region has the DNA TGCGCCAGCAGCTCCCGGACTAGCGCGGAGGAAAGGAATGAGCAGTTCTTC. Residues: CASSSRTSAEERNEQFF.

V usage is TRBV30 and J usage is TRBJ2-3; TRBD2 matches 11 bases. V lost 2 bases, J lost 4 bases, and 5 bases stayed unmatched. This CDR3 contains 15 residues. Germline lookup yields CDR1 GTSNPN and CDR2 SVGIG (reference sequence). The CDR3 loop reads CAWSPLAGGPDTQYF. Written as DNA, the CDR3 is TGTGCCTGGAGTCCCTTAGCGGGGGGGCCAGATACGCAGTATTTT.

The chain joins TRBV7-2 to TRBJ2-7, with D unresolved. Germline CDR1 and CDR2: SGHTA and FQGNSA. CDR3 length: 11 amino acids. The ends were cut back, 3 bases at V and 4 bases at J, with 4 bases in the middle. For the CDR3, the DNA is TGTGCCAGCAGCTTTATTTACGAGCAGTACTTC. Translating gives CASSFIYEQYF.

The chain recombines TRBV5-1 with TRBJ2-1, with 11 bases lining up with TRBD2. The V segment lost 2 bases and the J segment 6 bases; nucleotides outside the gene matches: 10. There are 17 residues in the CDR3. In germline, CDR1 is SGHRS, CDR2 YFSETQ. CDR3: CASSLRVAGTSGNEQFF. The CDR3, as DNA: TGCGCCAGCAGCTTAAGAGTTGCTGGGACTAGCGGCAATGAGCAGTTCTTC.

V usage is TRBV7-8 and J usage is TRBJ1-2; perhaps TRBD1 as D (5 bases). The CDR3 sequence is 12 residues long. V was pared by 5 bases and J by 6 bases, with 10 bases between. CDR1 SGHVS and CDR2 FQNEAQ come from the germline V gene. The CDR3 DNA reads as TGTGCCAGCAGCATCGGGGGAAATGGCTACACCTTC. Its protein is CASSIGGNGYTF.

The gene calls are TRBV5-1 and TRBJ1-2, with a possible D match to TRBD1 (5 bases). Trimming left V 4 bases short and J 0 bases short, with 13 bases between. The CDR3 is 15 residues long. CDR1 SGHRS and CDR2 YFSETQ come from the germline V gene. The CDR3 loop is CASSNPAGANYGYTF. The CDR3 coding sequence is TGCGCCAGCAGCAATCCTGCGGGGGCTAACTATGGCTACACCTTC.

This chain joins TRBV28 and TRBJ2-5, with 9 bases aligning to TRBD2. V was pared by 5 bases and J by 5 bases, with 21 bases of the junction left unmatched. Germline lookup yields CDR1 MDHEN and CDR2 SYDVKM. This CDR3 region has 19 residues. DNA for the CDR3: TGTGCCAGCAGTCCCCCACTAGGGTCCGAAGGGCGGGGGGGGGAGACCCAGTACTTC. It translates to CASSPPLGSEGRGGETQYF. The complete variable domain, with remaining parts taken from reference TRBV28 and TRBJ2-5, reads DVKVTQSSRYLVKRTGEKVFLECVQDMDHENMFWYRQDPGLGLRLIYFSYDVKMKEKGDIPEGYSVSREKKERFSLILESASTNQTSMYLCASSPPLGSEGRGGETQYFGPGTRLLVL.

This chain uses TRBV7-9 with TRBJ1-5; TRBD1 is a possible D gene (5 bases). This CDR3 comprises 19 residues. V was shortened by 1 base and J by 5 bases, with 24 bases between the two germline ends. Germline CDR1 SEHNR, CDR2 FQNEAQ (reference sequence). The CDR3 sequence: CASSLERGVIKGQDQPQHF. CDR3 DNA sequence: TGTGCCAGCAGCTTAGAGCGGGGGGTAATAAAGGGTCAGGATCAGCCCCAGCATTTT.

As for this clone: The junction does not match germline at one end; this may be a read error. The chain combines TRBV15 with TRBJ1-3; D gene ambiguous. Germline V gene lookup returns CDR1 LNHNV and CDR2 YYDKDF (reference sequence). This CDR3 spans 15 amino acids. The CDR3 protein is CATSRDWAAGNTIYF. The CDR3, as DNA: TGTGCCACCAGCAGAGATTGGGCCGCTGGGAACACCATATATTTT.

Details on this clone: This same CDR3 is encoded by further DNA sequences in the sample. The chain recombines TRBV5-1 with TRBJ2-3; D unclear. The CDR3 loop spans 13 amino acids. Germline CDR1 reads SGHRS; CDR2 reads YFSETQ. V was shortened by 2 bases and J by 5 bases, with 9 bases between the two germline ends. CDR3 sequence: CASSLTVGDTQYF. The CDR3 nucleotides are TGCGCCAGCAGCTTAACAGTGGGAGATACGCAGTATTTT.

The genes are TRBV6-6 and TRBJ1-4, with 9 bases that match TRBD1. The J segment lost 8 bases and the V segment lost 6 bases, leaving 7 bases of the junction unmatched. The CDR3 length is 14 residues. Germline V gene lookup returns CDR1 MNHNY and CDR2 SVGAGI (reference sequence). CDR3 loop: CASSTGTGKEKLFF. The CDR3, as DNA: TGTGCCAGCAGCACCGGGACAGGGAAGGAAAAACTGTTTTTT.

The rearrangement uses TRBV30 and TRBJ2-5; maybe TRBD1 (6 bases). The CDR3 consists of 14 residues. Looked up from germline, CDR1 is GTSNPN and CDR2 is SVGIG (reference sequence). V lost 4 bases, J lost 2 bases, and 14 bases lay in between. The CDR3 DNA reads as TGTGCCTGGACACCCTCAGGGGAACAAGAGACCCAGTACTTC. It translates to CAWTPSGEQETQYF.

The genes are TRBV5-1 and TRBJ2-5; 7 nucleotides agree with TRBD2. The CDR3 covers 16 residues. From germline, CDR1 is SGHRS and CDR2 YFSETQ. J was trimmed by 2 bases and V by 4 bases; bases with no gene match: 11. The DNA of the CDR3 is TGCGCCAGCAGCCTCCCGGCGGGGGAGACTCAAGAGACCCAGTACTTC. This translates into CASSLPAGETQETQYF.

The chain recombines TRBV5-4 with TRBJ1-1; D not resolved. The V gene's germline CDR1 is SGHNT and CDR2 YYREEE (reference sequence). V was cut by 3 bases and J by 1 base, with 16 bases left in between. This CDR3 is built from 16 residues. CDR3 in amino acids: CASSSTAMRRNTEAFF. DNA of the CDR3: TGTGCCAGCAGCTCTACGGCTATGAGGAGGAACACTGAAGCTTTCTTT.

This chain uses TRBV6-5 with TRBJ1-1, with 8 bases fitting TRBD1. V gave up 6 bases and J gave up 5 bases; unmatched junction bases: 8. Germline CDR1 and CDR2: MNHEY and SVGAGI. CDR3 length: 14 residues. CDR3 region: CASRRQGIGTEAFF. As DNA, the CDR3 is TGTGCCAGCAGAAGACAGGGGATCGGTACTGAAGCTTTCTTT.